This is a list of T cell receptor beta chains from one sample in a study of blood T cell repertoires in COVID-19. Clones were read by immunoSEQ multiplex PCR, and TCRdb kept only the in-frame ones, dropping some. The sample lists some 87,000 clones, about 90% seen once, with more than 3.5% in the top ten. The specimen was peripheral blood. The receptors were sampled from a human donor with COVID-19, enrolled during active disease. The donor label of this sample is uncertain. The CDR3 runs from the conserved cysteine through the conserved F or W. A D gene is named only where the DNA matches it firmly. Clone size appears in some rows only: once, few, many, or a class for an expanded clone.

cdr3_aa	cdr3_nt	v_call	j_call	d_call	clone_size
CASSLDGLAGHEQYF	TGTGCCAGCAGCTTAGATGGACTAGCGGGCCACGAGCAGTACTTC	TRBV11-2	TRBJ2-7	TRBD2	-
CASSLAGRTGGDEQFF	TGTGCCAGCAGCTTGGCAGGGAGGACAGGGGGGGATGAGCAGTTCTTC	TRBV5-4	TRBJ2-1	TRBD1	-
CASSLVGGPTDTQYF	TGTGCCAGCAGCTTGGTGGGGGGACCCACAGATACGCAGTATTTT	TRBV7-9	TRBJ2-3	-	-
CASRGWEDFQPQHF	TGTGCCAGTAGGGGCTGGGAGGATTTTCAGCCCCAGCATTTT	TRBV19	TRBJ1-5	-	-
CSASTGLAGADTQYF	TGCAGTGCTAGTACCGGACTAGCGGGAGCAGATACGCAGTATTTT	TRBV20-1	TRBJ2-3	TRBD2	-
CASSPSGTEAFF	TGTGCCAGCAGCCCTTCGGGGACTGAAGCTTTCTTT	TRBV21-1	TRBJ1-1	-	-
CASSVEGAPYEQYF	TGTGCCAGCAGCGTAGAAGGGGCCCCCTACGAGCAGTACTTC	TRBV9	TRBJ2-7	-	-
CASSFARMGEQFF	TGTGCCAGCAGCTTCGCTAGAATGGGTGAGCAGTTCTTC	TRBV5-4	TRBJ2-1	-	-
CASSVEARTQTGNTIYF	TGTGCCAGCAGCGTAGAGGCCCGGACACAGACTGGAAACACCATATATTTT	TRBV9	TRBJ1-3	-	-
CASSLVEGAPSGFNTGELFF	TGTGCCAGCAGCTTAGTAGAGGGCGCGCCTAGCGGATTTAACACCGGGGAGCTGTTTTTT	TRBV7-6	TRBJ2-2	TRBD2	few
CAISETDRAGSPLHF	TGTGCCATCAGTGAGACGGACAGGGCAGGATCACCCCTCCACTTT	TRBV10-3	TRBJ1-6	TRBD1	-
CASSLLGPGDSGYTF	TGTGCCAGCAGCCTACTGGGACCGGGAGATAGTGGCTACACCTTC	TRBV3-1/TRBV3-2	TRBJ1-2	-	-
CASSESGEWRYTF	TGTGCCAGCAGTGAATCGGGGGAGTGGCGCTACACCTTC	TRBV2	TRBJ1-2	-	-
CASSLLAGGDGETQYF	TGTGCCAGCAGTTTACTAGCGGGGGGAGACGGAGAGACCCAGTACTTC	TRBV27	TRBJ2-5	TRBD2	-
CASSEGQEVGGYTF	TGTGCCAGCAGTGAAGGTCAGGAGGTAGGCGGCTACACCTTC	TRBV2	TRBJ1-2	-	-
CASSPGGESSYEQYF	TGTGCCAGCAGCCCAGGTGGTGAGAGCTCCTACGAGCAGTACTTC	TRBV7-9	TRBJ2-7	-	few
CASSVVEAGGNF	TGTGCCAGCAGCGTAGTCGAAGCAGGGGGGAATTTT	TRBV9	TRBJ1-5	TRBD1	-
CASDQGTRGYTF	TGTGCCAGTGACCAGGGGACGCGCGGCTACACCTTC	TRBV19	TRBJ1-2	-	-
CASSGGADRESYEQYF	TGTGCCAGCTCCGGCGGGGCGGACAGGGAATCCTACGAGCAGTACTTC	TRBV18	TRBJ2-7	TRBD1	-